The next 26 T cell receptor beta chains were all read from a single sample in a study of Ad26.COV2.S vaccination and SARS-CoV-2 variants. Treatment meaning: about 20 received Ad26.COV2.S at low or high dose, single or two shots; 5 received placebo; per-sample allocation not given. Specimen acquisition occurred on day 63 following the initial vaccine or placebo injection. Libraries were prepared by immunoSEQ multiplex PCR; TCRdb keeps only in-frame clonotypes and omits some of them. The sample contains around 300,000 clones, 88% of which appear only once. Here the sequenced sample was peripheral blood, taken in a trial of Ad26.COV2.S vaccine versus placebo. The receptors stem from a person between 18 and 60 years old who received the Ad26.COV2.S COVID-19 vaccine or a placebo.

The J gene is TRBJ1-3, the V gene TRBV18, with 10 bases lining up with TRBD1. J gave up 8 bases and V 4 bases, and 2 bases lay outside the gene matches. The CDR3 is 13 amino acids. The germline V gene has CDR1 KGHSH and CDR2 LQKENI. CDR3 coding DNA: TGTGCCAGCTCACGGGACAGGGGAGACACCATATATTTT. Translation gives CASSRDRGDTIYF.

This clone has just one count. The genes are TRBV10-3 and TRBJ1-5; a possible D gene is TRBD1 (5 bases). Per the germline V gene, CDR1 is ENHRY and CDR2 is SYGVKD. Between the trimmed V and J ends, which lost 0 bases and 6 bases, there was a span of 15 bases. The CDR3 is 16 residues long. CDR3 in DNA: TGTGCCATCAGTGAGTCACCTAGCCGTAGGGGTCAGCCCCAGCATTTT. Encoded protein: CAISESPSRRGQPQHF.

The chain is built from TRBV4-1 and TRBJ2-5, with TRBD1 as a possible D gene (6 bases). The CDR3 has 14 amino acids. Per the germline V gene, CDR1 is MGHRA and CDR2 is YSYEKL. Deletions cut 3 bases from V and 5 bases from J, with 13 bases between. The CDR3 sequence is CASSHRWGRETQYF. DNA of the CDR3: TGCGCCAGCAGCCATAGATGGGGGCGGGAGACCCAGTACTTC.

This chain uses TRBV3-1 (or the pseudogene TRBV3-2) with TRBJ2-7; D not certain. The CDR3 length is 15 residues. Germline CDR1 and CDR2: LGHDT and YNNKEL (reference sequence). The germline V and J ends were trimmed by 0 bases and 2 bases, with 11 bases remaining between them. In nucleotides, the CDR3 is TGTGCCAGCAGCCAAGAAGGTGGGCAGACCTACGAGCAGTACTTC. Protein sequence: CASSQEGGQTYEQYF.

The rearrangement uses TRBV4-1 and TRBJ1-1; D remains unclear. With 0 bases removed from V and 0 bases from J, the gap between germline ends came to 5 bases. The V gene's germline CDR1 is MGHRA and CDR2 YSYEKL. The CDR3 contains 14 residues. The CDR3 protein is CASSQEQMNTEAFF. CDR3 DNA sequence: TGCGCCAGCAGCCAAGAACAGATGAACACTGAAGCTTTCTTT.

This chain joins TRBV19 and TRBJ2-1; D is undetermined. This CDR3 region has 13 residues. Germline V gives CDR1 LNHDA, CDR2 SQIVND (reference sequence). V was cut by 3 bases and J by 6 bases, with 9 bases left in between. CDR3 nucleotides: TGTGCCAGTAGTATCTCTGGGCCCAATGAGCAGTTCTTC. It codes for CASSISGPNEQFF.

This clone appeared a few times. This chain connects TRBV28 to TRBJ1-2, with TRBD1 matching 8 bases. The CDR3 spans 12 residues. CDR1 is MDHEN, CDR2 SYDVKM, per germline. The ends lost 7 bases at V and 5 bases at J; junction bases unmatched: 3. The CDR3: CASTGTGYGYTF. The DNA of the CDR3 is TGTGCCAGCACCGGGACAGGATATGGCTACACCTTC.

The chain carries TRBV28 and TRBJ1-1, with a possible D match to TRBD1 (5 bases). V gave up 5 bases and J gave up 4 bases, with 17 bases separating them. Germline V gene data show CDR1 as MDHEN and CDR2 as SYDVKM. The CDR3 spans 15 residues. The CDR3 protein is CASSPPWTGGTEAFF. As DNA, the CDR3 is TGTGCCAGCAGTCCCCCCTGGACGGGGGGCACTGAAGCTTTCTTT.

CDR3 protein: CASSSGVVDQPQHF. In DNA form, the CDR3 reads TGTGCCAGCAGCTCAGGGGTGGTCGATCAGCCCCAGCATTTT. The chain links TRBV7-2 to TRBJ1-5; TRBD1 is a possible D gene (6 bases). With 4 bases removed from V and 5 bases from J, the gap between germline ends came to 12 bases. Germline V CDR1 and CDR2: SGHTA, FQGNSA. The CDR3 loop spans 14 amino acids.

The J gene is TRBJ2-6, the V gene TRBV27, with D perhaps TRBD2 (6 bases). The V gene lost 8 bases and the J gene lost 1 base, with 30 bases spanning the gap. Germline V CDR1 and CDR2: MNHEY, SMNVEV (reference sequence). The CDR3 sequence is 21 residues long. CDR3 in amino acids: CASLPMSWDFLRGSGANVLTF. The CDR3 DNA is TGTGCCAGCCTCCCAATGTCCTGGGACTTCCTCAGAGGGTCTGGGGCCAACGTCCTGACTTTC.

The V call is TRBV5-1, the J call TRBJ2-1, with D hard to call. CDR1 is SGHRS and CDR2 is YFSETQ in the germline V gene. V dropped 2 bases and J dropped 8 bases, with 5 bases sitting between them. CDR3 size: 11 residues. CDR3 residues: CASSLYHEQFF. As DNA, the CDR3 is TGCGCCAGCAGCTTATATCATGAGCAGTTCTTC.

The chain uses TRBV7-2 and TRBJ1-1; 9 positions match TRBD1. V shed 10 bases, J shed 3 bases, and the junction held 12 bases outside the gene matches. There are 15 residues in the CDR3. Germline V gene sequence: CDR1 SGHTA, CDR2 FQGNSA. The CDR3 sequence: CAIPTGGSGYTEAFF. The DNA for the CDR3 is TGTGCCATCCCTACAGGGGGCTCTGGTTACACTGAAGCTTTCTTT.

The chain carries TRBV19 and TRBJ1-1; D may be TRBD1 (5 bases). V was cut by 5 bases and J by 6 bases, with 10 bases left in between. The CDR3 is 12 residues long. From germline, CDR1 is LNHDA and CDR2 SQIVND (reference sequence). The CDR3 sequence: CASSFMGPEAFF. The CDR3 bases are TGTGCCAGTAGTTTTATGGGACCTGAAGCTTTCTTT. Using reference TRBV19 and TRBJ1-1 for the parts outside the CDR3, the full variable domain is DGGITQSPKYLFRKEGQNVTLSCEQNLNHDAMYWYRQDPGQGLRLIYYSQIVNDFQKGDIAEGYSVSREKKESFPLTVTSAQKNPTAFYLCASSFMGPEAFFGQGTRLTVV.

The chain carries TRBV13 and TRBJ2-2, with D perhaps matching TRBD1 or TRBD2 (7 bases each). CDR1 and CDR2 from the germline V gene are PRHDT and FYEKMQ (reference sequence). Trimming cost V 4 bases and J 5 bases, with 14 bases left between them. CDR3 size: 15 residues. For the CDR3, the DNA is TGTGCCAGCAGCTCCAGGGGGGGTTTAACCGGGGAGCTGTTTTTT. As protein: CASSSRGGLTGELFF.

The V gene is TRBV14, the J gene TRBJ2-5, with D uncertain. Per germline, CDR1 SGHDN and CDR2 FVKESK. V was trimmed by 1 base and J by 1 base, leaving 10 bases between them. This CDR3 has 15 amino acids. The CDR3 DNA reads TGTGCCAGCAGCCAAGGGGTAACATTCCAAGAGACCCAGTACTTC. Translation: CASSQGVTFQETQYF.

With respect to this clone: One end of the junction fails to match germline, which may point to a read error. The chain employs TRBV12-3 or TRBV12-4 and TRBJ2-7; no reliable D call. There are 12 residues in the CDR3. Here the CDR3 reads CASSWVSDEQYF. In DNA, the CDR3 is TGTGCCAGCAGCTGGGTCTCCGACGAGCAGTACTTC.

The gene calls are TRBV10-3 and TRBJ2-5, with a possible D match to TRBD1 (6 bases). V dropped 2 bases and J dropped 2 bases, with 15 bases sitting between them. Germline V lookup: CDR1 ENHRY, CDR2 SYGVKD. CDR3 size: 16 residues. The CDR3 DNA reads as TGTGCCATCAGTGAGGGGTCCGGACAGCCACAAGAGACCCAGTACTTC. This translates into CAISEGSGQPQETQYF.

The rearrangement uses TRBV5-1 and TRBJ2-1; 10 bases match TRBD2. V shed 0 bases and J 2 bases; nucleotides not matched to a gene: 8. The CDR3 length is 18 residues. Germline CDR1 SGHRS, CDR2 YFSETQ. Here the CDR3 reads CASSLGGSGGSAYNEQFF. DNA of the CDR3: TGCGCCAGCAGCTTGGGAGGTAGCGGGGGGTCCGCCTACAATGAGCAGTTCTTC.

The chain is built from TRBV6-5 and TRBJ2-3; 7 bases match TRBD1. This CDR3 contains 13 residues. V gave up 8 bases and J gave up 3 bases; unmatched junction bases: 5. CDR1 is MNHEY and CDR2 is SVGAGI in the germline V gene. The CDR3, as DNA: TGTGCCAGCCTAGGGACAGAGACAGATACGCAGTATTTT. This encodes CASLGTETDTQYF.

The rearrangement joins TRBV12-3 or TRBV12-4 to TRBJ1-1; a weak D match, TRBD1 (6 bases). V was shortened by 7 bases and J by 4 bases, with 13 bases between the two germline ends. This CDR3 has 13 residues. The CDR3 protein is CASTHRVSTEAFF. The CDR3 DNA follows: TGTGCCAGCACCCACAGGGTGTCCACTGAAGCTTTCTTT.

V usage is TRBV5-1 and J usage is TRBJ2-6; 8 bases are shared with TRBD2. The ends lost 0 bases at V and 0 bases at J; junction bases unmatched: 2. Germline V CDR1 and CDR2: SGHRS, YFSETQ. The CDR3 runs to 17 residues. The CDR3 spells CASSLVLADSGANVLTF. The CDR3 nucleotides are TGCGCCAGCAGCTTGGTACTAGCGGACTCTGGGGCCAACGTCCTGACTTTC.

This clone was recorded a few times. This chain links TRBV4-3 with TRBJ1-5; D might be TRBD1 (6 bases). V dropped 1 base and J dropped 6 bases, with 7 bases sitting between them. This CDR3 has 13 residues. Germline V gene data show CDR1 as LGHNA and CDR2 as YSLEER. The CDR3 DNA follows: TGCGCCAGCAGCCAAGTCAGGGGTCAGCCCCAGCATTTT. Its translation: CASSQVRGQPQHF.

The rearrangement links TRBV7-6 to TRBJ2-2; D is unresolved. Trimming cost V 0 bases and J 4 bases, with 9 bases left between them. This CDR3 has 15 residues. Germline CDR1 SGHVS, CDR2 FNYEAQ. The CDR3 DNA reads as TGTGCCAGCAGCTTAGCGCTTTCAACCACCGGGGAGCTGTTTTTT. This sequence encodes CASSLALSTTGELFF.

This chain joins TRBV15 and TRBJ2-3; D is undetermined. V shed 1 base and J shed 2 bases, with 1 base lying between them. CDR3 length: 12 residues. Germline CDR1 LNHNV, CDR2 YYDKDF (reference sequence). CDR3 amino acids: CATSRATDTQYF. The CDR3 DNA reads TGTGCCACCAGCAGAGCCACAGATACGCAGTATTTT. Full variable domain (outside the CDR3, taken from reference TRBV15 and TRBJ2-3): DAMVIQNPRYQVTQFGKPVTLSCSQTLNHNVMYWYQQKSSQAPKLLFHYYDKDFNNEADTPDNFQSRRPNTSFCFLDIRSPGLGDTAMYLCATSRATDTQYFGPGTRLTVL.

V and J are TRBV9 and TRBJ2-3, with 10 bases aligning to TRBD2. This CDR3 spans 13 amino acids. The trim removed 8 bases at V and 7 bases at J, leaving 7 bases unmatched. Per germline, CDR1 SGDLS and CDR2 YYNGEE. The chain's CDR3 is CARGLAVSHTQYF. The CDR3 DNA follows: TGTGCCAGAGGACTAGCGGTTTCGCATACGCAGTATTTT.

CDR3 loop: CASSLNPPAYEQYF. Here the CDR3 DNA reads TGTGCCAGCAGCTTAAACCCCCCAGCCTACGAGCAGTACTTC. V is TRBV7-9 and J is TRBJ2-7, with no clear D. Looked up from germline, CDR1 is SEHNR and CDR2 is FQNEAQ (reference sequence). The V and J ends lost 2 bases and 2 bases respectively, with 10 bases between them. The CDR3 loop spans 14 amino acids.